This T cell receptor beta chain was captured by sequencing in a study of T cell repertoires in cytomegalovirus infection. Study-level information: It can be stated that public TCR beta signatures indicated CMV infection as well as a matching HLA type.

Study-wide findings and caveats: HLA-C-restricted TCR beta clonotypes specific for CMV led the ex vivo response.

TCRdb analysed the reads with MiXCR anew, one entry per CDR3 protein. The profile shows approximately 250,000 distinct CDR3 sequences, 9.1% of them singletons. This clonotype occurred many times. Its specificity is unknown. J was trimmed by 1 base and V by 4 bases; bases with no gene match: 2. CDR3 length: 15 amino acids. From germline, CDR1 is SGHAT and CDR2 FQDESV (reference sequence). The TCR was taken from a human donor in good health (CMV status not recorded). Some clones in this sample may be carry-over from other donors' samples. The V gene is TRBV11-1, the J gene TRBJ2-3, with 10 nucleotides matching TRBD2. Sequencing input: PBMCs. CDR3 sequence reads: CASSWTSGRTDTQYF. The CDR3, as DNA: TGTGCCAGCAGCTGGACTAGCGGCCGCACAGATACGCAGTATTTT.